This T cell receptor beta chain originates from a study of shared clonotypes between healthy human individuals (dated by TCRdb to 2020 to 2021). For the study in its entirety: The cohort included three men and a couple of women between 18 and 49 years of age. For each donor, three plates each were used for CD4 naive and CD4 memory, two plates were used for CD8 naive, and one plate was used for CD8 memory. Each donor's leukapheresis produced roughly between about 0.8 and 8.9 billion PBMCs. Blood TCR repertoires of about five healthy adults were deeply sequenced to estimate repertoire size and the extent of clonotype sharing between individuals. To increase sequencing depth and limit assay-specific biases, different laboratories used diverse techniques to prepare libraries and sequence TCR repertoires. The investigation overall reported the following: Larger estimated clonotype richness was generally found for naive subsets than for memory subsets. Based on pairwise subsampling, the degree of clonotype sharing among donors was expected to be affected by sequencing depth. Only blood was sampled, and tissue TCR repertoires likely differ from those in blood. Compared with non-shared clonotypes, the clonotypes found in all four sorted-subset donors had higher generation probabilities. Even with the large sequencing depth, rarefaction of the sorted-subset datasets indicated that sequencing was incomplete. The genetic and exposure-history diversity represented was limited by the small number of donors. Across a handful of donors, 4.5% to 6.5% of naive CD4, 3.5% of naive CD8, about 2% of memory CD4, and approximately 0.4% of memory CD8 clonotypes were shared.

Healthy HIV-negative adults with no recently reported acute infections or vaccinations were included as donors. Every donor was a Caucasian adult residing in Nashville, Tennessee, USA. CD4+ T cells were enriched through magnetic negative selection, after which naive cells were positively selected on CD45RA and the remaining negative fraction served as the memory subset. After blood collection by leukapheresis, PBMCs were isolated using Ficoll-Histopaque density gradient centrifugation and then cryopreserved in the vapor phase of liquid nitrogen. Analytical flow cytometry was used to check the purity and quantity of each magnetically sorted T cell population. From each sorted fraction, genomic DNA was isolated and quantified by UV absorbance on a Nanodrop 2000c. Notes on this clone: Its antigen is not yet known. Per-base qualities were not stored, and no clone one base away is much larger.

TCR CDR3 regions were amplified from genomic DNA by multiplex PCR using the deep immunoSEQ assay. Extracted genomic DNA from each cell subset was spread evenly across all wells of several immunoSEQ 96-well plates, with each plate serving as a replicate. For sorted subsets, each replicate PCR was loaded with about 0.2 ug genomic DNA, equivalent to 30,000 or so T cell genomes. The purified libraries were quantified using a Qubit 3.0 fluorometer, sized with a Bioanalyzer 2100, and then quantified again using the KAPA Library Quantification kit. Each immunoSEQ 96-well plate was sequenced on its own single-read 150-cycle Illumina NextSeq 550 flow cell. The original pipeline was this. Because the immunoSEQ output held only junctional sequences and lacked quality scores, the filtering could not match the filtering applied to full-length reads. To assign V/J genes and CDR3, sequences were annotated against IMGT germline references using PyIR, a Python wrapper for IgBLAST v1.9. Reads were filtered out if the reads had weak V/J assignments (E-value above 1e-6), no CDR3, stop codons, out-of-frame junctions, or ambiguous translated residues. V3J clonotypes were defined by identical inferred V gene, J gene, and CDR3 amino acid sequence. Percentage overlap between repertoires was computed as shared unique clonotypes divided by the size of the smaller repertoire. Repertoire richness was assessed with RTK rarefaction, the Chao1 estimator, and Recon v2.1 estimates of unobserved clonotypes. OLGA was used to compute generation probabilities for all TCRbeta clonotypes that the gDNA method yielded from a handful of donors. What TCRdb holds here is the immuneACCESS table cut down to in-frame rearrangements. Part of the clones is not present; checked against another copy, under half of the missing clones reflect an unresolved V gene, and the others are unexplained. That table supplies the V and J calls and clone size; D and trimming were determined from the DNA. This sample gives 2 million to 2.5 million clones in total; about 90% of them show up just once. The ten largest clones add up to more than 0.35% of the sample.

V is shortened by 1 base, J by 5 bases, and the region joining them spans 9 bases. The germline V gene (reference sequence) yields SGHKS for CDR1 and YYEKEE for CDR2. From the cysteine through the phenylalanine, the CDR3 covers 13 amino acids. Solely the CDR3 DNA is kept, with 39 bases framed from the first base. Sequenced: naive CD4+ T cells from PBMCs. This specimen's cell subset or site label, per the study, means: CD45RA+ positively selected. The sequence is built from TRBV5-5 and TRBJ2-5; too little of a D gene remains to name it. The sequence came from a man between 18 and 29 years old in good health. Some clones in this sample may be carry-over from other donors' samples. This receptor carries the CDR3 CASSLRVGETQYF. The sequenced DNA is TGTGCCAGCAGCTTGCGAGTAGGGGAGACCCAGTACTTC.